The next 9 T cell receptor beta chains were all read from a single sample in a study of blood T cell repertoires in COVID-19. TCRdb keeps only in-frame clones here, not all; method: immunoSEQ multiplex PCR. The sample includes 400,000 to 550,000 clones, about 90% seen only once; the top ten take approximately 2%. Sequencing was done on a sample of PBMCs or T cells enriched from blood (not recorded which). The receptors stem from a woman aged 18 to 35 with acute COVID-19.

Note on this clone: Other DNA sequences from this sample encode an identical CDR3 as well. This sequence joins TRBV12-3 or TRBV12-4 and TRBJ2-7; maybe TRBD2 (6 bases). Trimming stripped 6 bases from V and 4 bases from J, with 7 bases between. This CDR3 region has 11 residues. The CDR3: CASSRGYEQYF. Here the CDR3 DNA reads TGTGCCAGCAGCCGGGGGTACGAGCAGTACTTC.

This rearrangement joins TRBV24-1 to TRBJ2-1; 10 nucleotides align to TRBD1. The CDR3 length is 17 residues. Germline loops: CDR1 KGHDR, CDR2 SFDVKD. V lost 4 bases to trimming and J lost 7 bases; unmatched junction nucleotides: 12. As DNA, the CDR3 is TGTGCCACCAGTGAGACAGGGGGCGCCTTCCTTTGGAATGAGCAGTTCTTC. As protein: CATSETGGAFLWNEQFF.

The chain recombines TRBV9 with TRBJ2-5, with 11 nucleotides matching TRBD2. The V gene end was trimmed by 0 bases and the J gene end by 0 bases; junction bases not matched to a gene: 7. CDR1 and CDR2 from the germline V gene are SGDLS and YYNGEE. CDR3 length: 18 residues. The CDR3 spells CASSVAPGTSGYQETQYF. The CDR3 DNA reads TGTGCCAGCAGCGTAGCCCCCGGGACTAGCGGCTACCAAGAGACCCAGTACTTC.

The chain uses TRBV27 and TRBJ2-6; TRBD1 agrees at 8 bases. The CDR3 consists of 17 residues. Germline V CDR1 and CDR2: MNHEY, SMNVEV (reference sequence). J was trimmed by 4 bases and V by 1 base; bases with no gene match: 6. The CDR3 bases are TGTGCCAGCAGTTTATATGCAGGGGGCACCGGGGCCAACGTCCTGACTTTC. This sequence encodes CASSLYAGGTGANVLTF.

This chain links TRBV7-6 with TRBJ2-7, with D perhaps matching TRBD1 (6 bases). V was clipped by 0 bases and J by 3 bases, with 9 bases between them. The V gene's germline CDR1 is SGHVS and CDR2 FNYEAQ. CDR3 length: 14 residues. As DNA, the CDR3 is TGTGCCAGCAGCTTAGCCGAGGGGGACTACGAGCAGTACTTC. As protein: CASSLAEGDYEQYF. The entire variable domain, with the rest obtained from reference TRBV7-6 and TRBJ2-7, is as follows: GAGVSQSPRYKVTKRGQDVALRCDPISGHVSLYWYRQALGQGPEFLTYFNYEAQQDKSGLPNDRFSAERPEGSISTLTIQRTEQRDSAMYRCASSLAEGDYEQYFGPGTRLTVT.

The V gene is TRBV7-8, the J gene TRBJ2-7; TRBD1 agrees at 12 bases. The CDR3 consists of 15 residues. CDR1 SGHVS and CDR2 FQNEAQ come from the germline V gene. V lost 4 bases to trimming and J lost 5 bases; unmatched junction nucleotides: 6. CDR3 protein: CASSSPGQGAHEQYF. Written as DNA, the CDR3 is TGTGCCAGCAGCTCACCGGGACAGGGGGCCCACGAGCAGTACTTC.

This clone was seen only once. The J gene is TRBJ1-5, the V gene TRBV5-1; D perhaps matches TRBD1 (6 bases). Trimming cost V 0 bases and J 6 bases, with 13 bases left between them. This CDR3 is 15 amino acids long. CDR1 is SGHRS and CDR2 is YFSETQ in the germline V gene. The CDR3 sequence: CASSLGGLGAQPQHF. CDR3 DNA sequence: TGCGCCAGCAGCTTGGGAGGTCTGGGGGCTCAGCCCCAGCATTTT.

The J gene is TRBJ2-7, the V gene TRBV4-1; TRBD2 matches 7 bases. CDR3 length: 16 amino acids. Germline lookup yields CDR1 MGHRA and CDR2 YSYEKL. Trimming at V came to 4 bases and at J to 2 bases, leaving 11 bases not matched to a gene. The CDR3 spells CASSPLLGGRTYEQYF. CDR3 DNA: TGCGCCAGCAGCCCTCTACTGGGAGGGAGGACCTACGAGCAGTACTTC.

J is TRBJ1-1 and V is TRBV7-9; 7 nucleotides line up with TRBD1. The CDR3 has 14 amino acids. Germline lookup yields CDR1 SEHNR and CDR2 FQNEAQ (reference sequence). With 3 bases clipped from V and 5 bases from J, the junction kept 6 bases outside the gene matches. DNA of the CDR3: TGTGCCAGCAGCTTGAGTCAGGGGGAGACTGAAGCTTTCTTT. This codes for CASSLSQGETEAFF.